The present T cell receptor beta chain was sequenced within a study of blood T cell repertoires in COVID-19. TCRdb keeps only in-frame clones here, not all; method: immunoSEQ multiplex PCR. The sample includes approximately 280,000 clones, 86% seen only once; the top ten take roughly 2.1%. This clone was detected only once. The CDR3 spans 17 residues. Germline V gene lookup returns CDR1 SGDLS and CDR2 YYNGEE. V was cut by 2 bases and J by 5 bases, with 21 bases left in between. The sample was peripheral blood. The sequence derives from a woman aged 25 to 39 who had recovered from COVID-19. The chain employs TRBV9 and TRBJ2-3, with D possibly matching TRBD2 (6 bases). The CDR3 sequence is CASSVSAGSLLEDTQYF. The CDR3, as DNA: TGTGCCAGCAGCGTTTCCGCGGGATCTCTGCTGGAAGATACGCAGTATTTT.